Listed below are T cell receptor beta chains from one sample, sequenced in a study of blood T cell repertoires in COVID-19. TCRdb's copy holds only in-frame clones and misses some; the assay was immunoSEQ multiplex PCR. The sample includes approximately 230,000 clones, about 85% of them seen just once. Sequenced material: peripheral blood. These receptors were collected from a young man with active or convalescent COVID-19. Each CDR3 is given with its conserved first and last residue. The order of the fields is V gene, D gene, clone size, J gene, CDR3 DNA, CDR3 protein. The D gene is left open where the match is weak. Only part of the rows carry a size: once, few, many, or a class if the clone is expanded.

>TRBV28|TRBD1|NA|TRBJ1-4
TGTGCCAGCAGTTTACACAGGGGGTTGAATGAAAAACTGTTTTTT
CASSLHRGLNEKLFF
>TRBV19|TRBD1|NA|TRBJ1-1
TGTGCCAGTAGTATCGGACAGGTGGGGAGGATGAACACTGAAGCTTTCTTT
CASSIGQVGRMNTEAFF
>TRBV4-3|NA|NA|TRBJ1-6
TGCGCCAGCAGCCAAGAGATCGGAGGGCATTCACCCCTCCACTTT
CASSQEIGGHSPLHF
>TRBV24-1|TRBD2|NA|TRBJ2-1
TGTGCCACCAGTGATTCGGGACTAGCGGGAGTAAGGGAGCAGTTCTTC
CATSDSGLAGVREQFF
>TRBV7-9|TRBD2|NA|TRBJ2-3
TGTGCCAGCAGCCCACGGACTAGAGAAGACGCCGATACGCAGTATTTT
CASSPRTREDADTQYF
>TRBV27|NA|NA|TRBJ2-1
TGTGCCAGCTGCAGAACAGGATTCTCCTACAATGAGCAGTTCTTC
CASCRTGFSYNEQFF
>TRBV5-6|NA|NA|TRBJ1-1
TGTGCCAGCAGCTTGGGGGCGCGTACTGAAGCTTTCTTT
CASSLGARTEAFF
>TRBV19|NA|NA|TRBJ2-1
TGTGCCAGTAGTATAGACGCAGGAAAAAATGAGCAGTTCTTC
CASSIDAGKNEQFF
>TRBV5-1|NA|few|TRBJ1-3
TGCGCCAGCAGCTTGGACCAGATGCTCTCTGGAAACACCATATATTTT
CASSLDQMLSGNTIYF
>TRBV7-3|TRBD1|NA|TRBJ1-6
TGTGCCAGCAGCCAAGGACAGGGAAAAAATTCACCCCTCCACTTT
CASSQGQGKNSPLHF
>TRBV19|NA|NA|TRBJ1-5
TGTGCCAGTAGTATAAGAGCCCAGGTGGTCAATCAGCCCCAGCATTTT
CASSIRAQVVNQPQHF
>TRBV4-1|NA|few|TRBJ2-2
TGCGCCAGCAGCCAAGTAGTAGGGGAGCTGTTTTTT
CASSQVVGELFF
>TRBV6-6|NA|NA|TRBJ1-1
TGTGCCAGCAGTTATTCCGACCGACAGCCGCTGGAAGCTTTCTTT
CASSYSDRQPLEAFF
>TRBV28|TRBD1|NA|TRBJ1-5
TGTGCCAGCAGTTTACGGGGACAGGGGAGTCAGCCCCAGCATTTT
CASSLRGQGSQPQHF
>TRBV28|NA|NA|TRBJ1-1
TGTGCCAGCAGTGCCTTCGGGGGAGGGAACACTGAAGCTTTCTTT
CASSAFGGGNTEAFF
>TRBV28|NA|NA|TRBJ2-2
TGTGCCAGCGGGCAGGGGTACACCGGGGAGCTGTTTTTT
CASGQGYTGELFF
>TRBV5-5|NA|NA|TRBJ1-1
TGTGCCAGCAGCTTGGCCGGAGGGGTAGCTTTCTTT
CASSLAGGVAFF
>TRBV18|TRBD1|few|TRBJ1-4
TGTGCCAGCTCACCTTCTCCGGACAGGGTAAAAGAAAAACTGTTTTTT
CASSPSPDRVKEKLFF
>TRBV9|NA|few|TRBJ2-7
TGTGCCAGCAGCGTAGGGTCTAGCTCCTTATCTATCACCTACGAGCAGTACTTC
CASSVGSSSLSITYEQYF
>TRBV28|NA|NA|TRBJ1-1
TGTGCCAGCAGTTTCCTATCAGGGCCCCAGGGGGCTTTCTTT
CASSFLSGPQGAFF